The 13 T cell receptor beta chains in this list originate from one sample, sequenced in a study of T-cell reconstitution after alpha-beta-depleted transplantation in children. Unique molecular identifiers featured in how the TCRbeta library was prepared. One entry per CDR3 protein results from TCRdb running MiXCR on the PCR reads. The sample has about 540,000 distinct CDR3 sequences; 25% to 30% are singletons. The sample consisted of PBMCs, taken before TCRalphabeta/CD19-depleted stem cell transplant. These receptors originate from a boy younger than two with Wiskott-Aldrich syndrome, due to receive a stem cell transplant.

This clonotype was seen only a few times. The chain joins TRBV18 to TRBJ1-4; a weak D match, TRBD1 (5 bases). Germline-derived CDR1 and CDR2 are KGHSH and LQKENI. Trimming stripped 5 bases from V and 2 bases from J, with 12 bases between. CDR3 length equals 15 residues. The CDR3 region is CASSAAGTTNEKLFF. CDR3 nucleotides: TGTGCCAGCTCAGCCGCAGGGACGACTAATGAAAAACTGTTTTTT.

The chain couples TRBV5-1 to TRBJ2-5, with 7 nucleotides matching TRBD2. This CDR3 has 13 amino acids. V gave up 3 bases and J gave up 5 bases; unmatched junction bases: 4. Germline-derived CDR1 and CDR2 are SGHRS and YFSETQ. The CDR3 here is CASSSRLAETQYF. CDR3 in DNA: TGCGCCAGCAGCTCAAGACTAGCTGAGACCCAGTACTTC.

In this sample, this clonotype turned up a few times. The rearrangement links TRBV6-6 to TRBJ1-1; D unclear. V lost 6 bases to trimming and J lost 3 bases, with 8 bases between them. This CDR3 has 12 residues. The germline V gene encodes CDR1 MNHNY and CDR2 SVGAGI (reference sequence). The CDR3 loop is CASSVRDTEAFF. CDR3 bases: TGTGCCAGCAGCGTGAGGGACACTGAAGCTTTCTTT.

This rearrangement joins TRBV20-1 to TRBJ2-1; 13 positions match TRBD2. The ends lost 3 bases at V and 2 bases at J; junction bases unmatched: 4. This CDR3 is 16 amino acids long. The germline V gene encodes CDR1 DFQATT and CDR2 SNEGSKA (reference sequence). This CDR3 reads CSASELAGGPYNEQFF. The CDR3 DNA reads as TGCAGTGCTAGCGAACTAGCGGGAGGGCCCTACAATGAGCAGTTCTTC.

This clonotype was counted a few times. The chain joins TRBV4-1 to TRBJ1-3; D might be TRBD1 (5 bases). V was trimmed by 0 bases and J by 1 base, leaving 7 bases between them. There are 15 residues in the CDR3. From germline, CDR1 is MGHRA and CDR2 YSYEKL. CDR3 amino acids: CASSQDGGSGNTIYF. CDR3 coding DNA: TGCGCCAGCAGCCAAGATGGGGGATCTGGAAACACCATATATTTT.

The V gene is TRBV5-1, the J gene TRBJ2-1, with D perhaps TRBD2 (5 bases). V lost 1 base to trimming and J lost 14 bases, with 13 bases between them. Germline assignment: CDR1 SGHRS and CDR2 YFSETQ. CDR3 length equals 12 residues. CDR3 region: CASSLLADPKFF. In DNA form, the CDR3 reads TGCGCCAGCAGCTTGCTAGCAGACCCAAAGTTCTTC. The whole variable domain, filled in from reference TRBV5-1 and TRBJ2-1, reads KAGVTQTPRYLIKTRGQQVTLSCSPISGHRSVSWYQQTPGQGLQFLFEYFSETQRNKGNFPGRFSGRQFSNSRSEMNVSTLELGDSALYLCASSLLADPKFFGPGTRLTVL.

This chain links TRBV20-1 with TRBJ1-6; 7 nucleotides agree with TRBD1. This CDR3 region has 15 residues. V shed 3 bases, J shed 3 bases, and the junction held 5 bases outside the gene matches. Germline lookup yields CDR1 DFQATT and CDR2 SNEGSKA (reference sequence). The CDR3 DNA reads TGCAGTGCTAGGAAGGGACAGAACTATAATTCACCCCTCCACTTT. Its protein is CSARKGQNYNSPLHF.

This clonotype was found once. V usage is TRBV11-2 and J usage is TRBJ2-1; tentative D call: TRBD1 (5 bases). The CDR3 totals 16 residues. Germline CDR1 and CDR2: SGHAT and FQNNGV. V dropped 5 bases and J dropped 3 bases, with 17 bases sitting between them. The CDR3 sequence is CASSRLFNRFYNEQFF. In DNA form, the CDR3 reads TGTGCCAGCAGCCGGCTCTTTAACAGGTTCTACAATGAGCAGTTCTTC.

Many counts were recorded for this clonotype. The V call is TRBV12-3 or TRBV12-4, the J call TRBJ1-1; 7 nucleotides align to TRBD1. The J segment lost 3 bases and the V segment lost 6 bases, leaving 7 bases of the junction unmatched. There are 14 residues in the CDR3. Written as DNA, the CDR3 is TGTGCCAGCAGCCGCCCGGGACAGTACACTGAAGCTTTCTTT. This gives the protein CASSRPGQYTEAFF.

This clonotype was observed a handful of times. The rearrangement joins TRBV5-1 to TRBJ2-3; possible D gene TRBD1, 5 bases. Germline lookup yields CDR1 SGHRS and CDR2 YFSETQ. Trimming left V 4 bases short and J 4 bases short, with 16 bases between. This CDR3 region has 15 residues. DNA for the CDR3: TGCGCCAGCAGCCCGGTGCAGGGCTGGGCAGATACGCAGTATTTT. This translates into CASSPVQGWADTQYF.

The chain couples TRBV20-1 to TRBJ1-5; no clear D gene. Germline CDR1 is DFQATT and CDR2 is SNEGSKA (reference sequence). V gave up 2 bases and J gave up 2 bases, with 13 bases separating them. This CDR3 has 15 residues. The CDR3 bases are TGCAGTGCTAGACCCCGCGGGGTGGGCAATCAGCCCCAGCATTTT. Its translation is CSARPRGVGNQPQHF.

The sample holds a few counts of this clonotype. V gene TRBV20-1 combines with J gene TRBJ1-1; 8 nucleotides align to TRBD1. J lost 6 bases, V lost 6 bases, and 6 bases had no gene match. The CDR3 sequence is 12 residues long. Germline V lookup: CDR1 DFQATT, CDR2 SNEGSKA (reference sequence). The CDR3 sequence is CSALPQGAEAFF. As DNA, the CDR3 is TGCAGTGCCTTACCACAGGGGGCTGAAGCTTTCTTT.

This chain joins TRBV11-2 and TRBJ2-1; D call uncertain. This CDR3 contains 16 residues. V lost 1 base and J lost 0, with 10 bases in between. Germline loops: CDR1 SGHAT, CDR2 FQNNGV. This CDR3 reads CASSLGLWNSYNEQFF. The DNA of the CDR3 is TGTGCCAGCAGCTTAGGTCTGTGGAACTCCTACAATGAGCAGTTCTTC.